Listed below are T cell receptor beta chains from one sample, sequenced in a study of T cells and Merkel cell carcinoma outcomes. The data were produced by immunoSEQ multiplex PCR, yet TCRdb's version contains in-frame clones alone and is incomplete. The sample holds 4,000 to 5,000 clones, roughly 84% seen once. Sequenced sample: tumor tissue from Merkel cell carcinoma. These TCRs come from a human donor with Merkel cell carcinoma. Each CDR3 is given with its conserved first and last residue. Each record gives: J gene, V gene, CDR3 protein.

J: TRBJ1-6; V: TRBV27; CDR3: CASRLWASDSPLHF
J: TRBJ2-3; V: TRBV6-1; CDR3: CASSDHRGGTDTQYF
J: TRBJ2-1; V: TRBV4-3; CDR3: CASSQGFSGGGYNEQFF
J: TRBJ2-7; V: TRBV7-2; CDR3: CASSRSIEQYF
J: TRBJ2-7; V: TRBV25-1; CDR3: CASSEVGNEQYF
J: TRBJ1-1; V: TRBV7-2; CDR3: CASSLYTEAFF
J: TRBJ1-2; V: TRBV28; CDR3: CASSPRGRGGYTF
J: TRBJ2-7; V: TRBV5-1; CDR3: CASSSGQGSVF
J: TRBJ1-2; V: TRBV4-3; CDR3: CASSHSWDGSYGYTF
J: TRBJ2-1; V: TRBV27; CDR3: CASSPTRDGEQFF
J: TRBJ2-1; V: TRBV28; CDR3: CASSRNTLAGATYNEQFF